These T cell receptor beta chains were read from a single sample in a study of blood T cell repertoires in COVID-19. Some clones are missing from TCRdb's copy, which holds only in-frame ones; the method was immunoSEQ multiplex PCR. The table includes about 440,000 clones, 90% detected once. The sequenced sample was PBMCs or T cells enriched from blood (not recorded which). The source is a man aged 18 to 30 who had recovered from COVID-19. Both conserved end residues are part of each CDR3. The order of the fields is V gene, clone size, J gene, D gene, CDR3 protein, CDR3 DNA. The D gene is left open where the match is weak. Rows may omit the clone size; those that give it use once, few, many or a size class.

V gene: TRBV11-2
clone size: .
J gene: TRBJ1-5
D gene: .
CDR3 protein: CASSLGADLNQPQHF
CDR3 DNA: TGTGCCAGCAGCTTAGGTGCAGATTTAAATCAGCCCCAGCATTTT

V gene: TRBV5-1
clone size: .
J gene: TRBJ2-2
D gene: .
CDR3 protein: CASTGGILGTGELFF
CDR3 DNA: TGCGCCAGCACAGGGGGGATTCTGGGGACCGGGGAGCTGTTTTTT

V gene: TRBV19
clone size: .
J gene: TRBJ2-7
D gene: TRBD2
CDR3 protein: CASSTITSDRQQYF
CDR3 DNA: TGTGCCAGTAGCACGATTACTAGCGACCGGCAGCAGTACTTC

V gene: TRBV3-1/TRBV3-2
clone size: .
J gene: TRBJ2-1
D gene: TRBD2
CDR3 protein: CASSLRTSGRAAEQFF
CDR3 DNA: TGTGCCAGCAGCCTGAGGACTAGCGGGAGGGCCGCTGAGCAGTTCTTC

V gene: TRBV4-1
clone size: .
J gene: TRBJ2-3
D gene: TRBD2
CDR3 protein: CASSQGGGLDARDF
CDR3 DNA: TGCGCCAGCAGCCAAGGGGGGGGACTGGACGCGAGGGATTTT

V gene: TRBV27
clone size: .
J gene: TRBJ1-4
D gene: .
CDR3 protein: CASSLYVGTAEKLFF
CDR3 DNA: TGTGCCAGCAGTTTATATGTGGGCACGGCTGAAAAACTGTTTTTT

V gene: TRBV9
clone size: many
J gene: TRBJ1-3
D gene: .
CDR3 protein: CASSPRQAPGNTIYF
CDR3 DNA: TGTGCCAGCAGCCCCCGACAGGCCCCGGGAAACACCATATATTTT

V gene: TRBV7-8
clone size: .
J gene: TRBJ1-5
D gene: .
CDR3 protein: CASSLASGDQPQHF
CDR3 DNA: TGTGCCAGCAGCTTAGCTTCAGGTGATCAGCCCCAGCATTTT

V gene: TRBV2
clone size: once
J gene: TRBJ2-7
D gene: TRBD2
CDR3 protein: CASSEALRGGYEQYF
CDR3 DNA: TGTGCCAGCAGTGAAGCGCTTCGGGGAGGGTACGAGCAGTACTTC

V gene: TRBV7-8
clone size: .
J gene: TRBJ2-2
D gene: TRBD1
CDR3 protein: CASSLVSRTGATGELFF
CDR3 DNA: TGTGCCAGCAGCTTAGTTTCCAGGACAGGGGCCACCGGGGAGCTGTTTTTT

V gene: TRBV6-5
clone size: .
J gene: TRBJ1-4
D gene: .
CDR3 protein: CASSLAGYGEKLFF
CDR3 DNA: TGTGCCAGCAGTTTAGCAGGGTACGGTGAAAAACTGTTTTTT

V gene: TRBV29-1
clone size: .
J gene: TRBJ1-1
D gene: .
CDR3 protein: CSVVGDTEAFF
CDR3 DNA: TGCAGCGTTGTAGGAGACACTGAAGCTTTCTTT

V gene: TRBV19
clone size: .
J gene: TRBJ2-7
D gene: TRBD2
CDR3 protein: CASSISAGAYEQYF
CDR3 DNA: TGTGCCAGTAGTATATCTGCGGGAGCCTACGAGCAGTACTTC

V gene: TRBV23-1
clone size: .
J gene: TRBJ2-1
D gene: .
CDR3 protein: CASSQSGSSYNEQFF
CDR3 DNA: TGCGCCAGCAGTCAGTCCGGGAGCTCCTACAATGAGCAGTTCTTC

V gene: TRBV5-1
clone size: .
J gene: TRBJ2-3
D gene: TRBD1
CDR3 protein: CASRGQGVWADTQYF
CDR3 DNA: TGCGCCAGCAGGGGGCAGGGGGTATGGGCAGATACGCAGTATTTT

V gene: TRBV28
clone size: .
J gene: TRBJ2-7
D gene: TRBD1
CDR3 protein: CASSSGTGVLVYEQYF
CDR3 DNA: TGTGCCAGCAGCTCCGGGACAGGGGTGTTAGTTTACGAGCAGTACTTC

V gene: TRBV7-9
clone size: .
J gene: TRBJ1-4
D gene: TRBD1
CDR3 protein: CASSHRQGRRTNEKLFF
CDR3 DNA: TGTGCCAGCAGCCACCGACAGGGGAGGAGAACTAATGAAAAACTGTTTTTT

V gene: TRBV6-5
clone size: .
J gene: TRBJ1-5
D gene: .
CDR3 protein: CASLQVRGSNQPQHF
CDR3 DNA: TGTGCCAGCTTACAGGTGAGGGGGAGCAATCAGCCCCAGCATTTT